This T cell receptor (beta chain) appears in the sequencing data of a study of T cell clones after liver transplantation. TCRdb's table, derived via immunoSEQ multiplex PCR, lists solely in-frame clones and lacks some. This table holds 25,000 to 35,000 clones, more than 90% found once. Unstimulated PBMCs were sorted into CD3+CD4+ and CD3+CD8+ populations. CDR1 SEHNR and CDR2 FQNEAQ come from the germline V gene (reference sequence). The germline V and J ends were trimmed by 7 bases and 7 bases, with 16 bases remaining between them. The CDR3 is 13 amino acids. This clone was detected once. The sample in question was CD8+ T cells from blood, obtained 12 months after liver transplant. J is TRBJ1-2 and V is TRBV7-9; no reliable D call. This sequence was found in a human patient who received a liver transplant. A subset of T cells may come from the graft donor. CDR3 nucleotide sequence: TGTGCCAGCATCTCGGAGAAGGATCCTGGCTACACCTTC. This encodes CASISEKDPGYTF.